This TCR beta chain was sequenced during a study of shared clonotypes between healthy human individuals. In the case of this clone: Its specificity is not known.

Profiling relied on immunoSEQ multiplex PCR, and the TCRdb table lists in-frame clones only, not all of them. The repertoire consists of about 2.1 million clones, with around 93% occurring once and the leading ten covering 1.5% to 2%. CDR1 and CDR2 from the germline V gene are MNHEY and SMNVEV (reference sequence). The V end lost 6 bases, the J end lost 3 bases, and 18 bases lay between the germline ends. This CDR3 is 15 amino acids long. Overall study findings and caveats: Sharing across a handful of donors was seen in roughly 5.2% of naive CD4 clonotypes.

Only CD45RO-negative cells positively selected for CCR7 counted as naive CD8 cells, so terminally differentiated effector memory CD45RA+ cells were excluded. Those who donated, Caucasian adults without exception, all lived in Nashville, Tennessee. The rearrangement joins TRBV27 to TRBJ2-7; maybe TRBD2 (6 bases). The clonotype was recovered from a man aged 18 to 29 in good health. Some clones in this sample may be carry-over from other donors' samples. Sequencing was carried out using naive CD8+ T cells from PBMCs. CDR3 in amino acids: CASRGRVGGDYEQYF. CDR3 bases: TGTGCCAGCAGGGGAAGGGTAGGCGGGGACTACGAGCAGTACTTC.